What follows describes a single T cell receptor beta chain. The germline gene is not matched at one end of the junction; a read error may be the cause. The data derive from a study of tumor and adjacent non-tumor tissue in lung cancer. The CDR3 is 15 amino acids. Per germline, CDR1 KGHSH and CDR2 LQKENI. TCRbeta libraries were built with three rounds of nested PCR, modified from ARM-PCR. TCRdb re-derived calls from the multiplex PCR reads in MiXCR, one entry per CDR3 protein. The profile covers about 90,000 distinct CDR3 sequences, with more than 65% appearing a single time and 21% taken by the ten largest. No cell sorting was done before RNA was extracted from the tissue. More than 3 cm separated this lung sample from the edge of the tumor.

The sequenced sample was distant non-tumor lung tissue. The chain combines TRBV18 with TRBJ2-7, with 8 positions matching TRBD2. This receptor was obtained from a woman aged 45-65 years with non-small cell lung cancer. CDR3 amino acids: CSSSRGGTGSYEKYF. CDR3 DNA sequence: TGTTCCAGCTCACGGGGGGGGACCGGCAGCTACGAGAAGTACTTC.